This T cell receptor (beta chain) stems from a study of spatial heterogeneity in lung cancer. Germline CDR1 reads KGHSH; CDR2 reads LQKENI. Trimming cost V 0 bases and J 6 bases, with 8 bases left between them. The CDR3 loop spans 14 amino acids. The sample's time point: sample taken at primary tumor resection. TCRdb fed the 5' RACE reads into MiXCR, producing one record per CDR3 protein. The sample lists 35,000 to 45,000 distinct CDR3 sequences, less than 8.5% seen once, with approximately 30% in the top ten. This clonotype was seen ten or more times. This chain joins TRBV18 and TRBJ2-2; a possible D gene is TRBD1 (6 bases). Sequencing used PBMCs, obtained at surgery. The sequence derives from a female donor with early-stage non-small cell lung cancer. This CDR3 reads CASSPPQGPGELFF. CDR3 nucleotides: TGTGCCAGCTCACCACCGCAGGGGCCCGGGGAGCTGTTTTTT.